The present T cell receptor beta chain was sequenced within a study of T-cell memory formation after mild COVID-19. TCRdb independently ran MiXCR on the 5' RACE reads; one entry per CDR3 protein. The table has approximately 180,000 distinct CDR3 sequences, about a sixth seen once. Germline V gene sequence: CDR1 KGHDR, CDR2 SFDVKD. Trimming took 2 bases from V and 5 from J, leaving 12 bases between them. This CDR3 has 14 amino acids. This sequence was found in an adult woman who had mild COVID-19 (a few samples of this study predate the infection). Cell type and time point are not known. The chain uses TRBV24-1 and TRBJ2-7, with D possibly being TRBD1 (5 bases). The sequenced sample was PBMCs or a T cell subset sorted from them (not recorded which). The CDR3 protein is CATSDSGYGHEQYF. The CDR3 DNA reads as TGTGCCACCAGTGATTCAGGGTACGGCCACGAGCAGTACTTC.